This entry lists 14 T cell receptor beta chains sequenced from one sample in a study of blood T cells in healthy people across ages. A sample-barcoded 5' primer and a J-beta primer mix were used in a second PCR of roughly 7 to 11 cycles. TCRdb reprocessed the 5' RACE reads via MiXCR and lists one record per CDR3 protein. The sample consists of some 920,000 distinct CDR3 sequences, just over 50% of them appearing once. The specimen sequenced was blood. The receptors derive from a woman in her fifties or sixties in good health.

The chain is built from TRBV7-2 and TRBJ2-3; D perhaps matches TRBD1 (5 bases). The CDR3 is 15 residues long. V was shortened by 5 bases and J by 0 bases, with 12 bases between the two germline ends. CDR1 is SGHTA, CDR2 FQGNSA, per germline. CDR3 residues: CASSRLDISTDTQYF. DNA of the CDR3: TGTGCCAGCAGCCGCCTGGACATCAGCACAGATACGCAGTATTTT.

Worth noting for this clonotype: One junction end disagrees with the germline gene, perhaps due to a read error. CDR3 sequence reads: CASSLVDSRAYEQYF. Written as DNA, the CDR3 is TGTGCCAGCAGCTTGGTGGACAGCCGGGCATACGAGCAGTACTTC. The rearrangement joins TRBV5-1 to TRBJ2-5; D might be TRBD1 (6 bases). The J call is doubtful: the DNA matches TRBJ2-7 better. Germline V gives CDR1 SGHRS, CDR2 YFSETQ. This CDR3 contains 15 residues.

The table lists this clonotype with a few counts. The V and J genes are TRBV11-2 and TRBJ2-7; 7 bases agree with TRBD1. CDR1 is SGHAT, CDR2 FQNNGV, per germline. The CDR3 runs 14 residues. The V gene end was trimmed by 3 bases and the J gene end by 2 bases; junction bases not matched to a gene: 4. This CDR3 reads CASSFRDSTYEQYF. CDR3 DNA sequence: TGTGCCAGCAGCTTTCGGGACAGCACCTACGAGCAGTACTTC.

V and J are TRBV7-9 and TRBJ2-1; D unclear. The tail of the sequence fits TRBJ2-7 better, so the J call may be wrong. CDR1 is SEHNR, CDR2 FQNEAQ, per germline (reference sequence). CDR3 size: 17 residues. The DNA of the CDR3 is TGTGCCAGCAGCGCCTCCCCGCGTCAAAGCTCCTACAATGAGCAGTACTTC. This codes for CASSASPRQSSYNEQYF.

The CDR3 DNA sequence: TGTGCCAGCAGTTTAGGTACCCACACCACAGATACGCAGTATTTT. Its protein product is CASSLGTHTTDTQYF. V is TRBV28 and J is TRBJ2-3; D remains unclear. Trimming pared 2 bases from V and 2 bases from J, leaving 11 bases between. The germline CDR1 and CDR2 sequences are MDHEN and SYDVKM. This CDR3 spans 15 amino acids.

The chain carries TRBV28 and TRBJ1-5, with 9 bases matching TRBD1. CDR1 and CDR2 (germline): MDHEN, SYDVKM. The CDR3 is 15 residues long. V gave up 4 bases and J gave up 7 bases; unmatched junction bases: 8. The CDR3 spells CASSWRTGAEQPQHF. The CDR3 DNA sequence: TGTGCCAGCAGTTGGAGGACAGGGGCGGAGCAGCCCCAGCATTTT.

A word on this clonotype: A much larger clone sits a single nucleotide away, making a read error possible. DNA of the CDR3: TGTGCCAGCGGCCCACCGGGACGCCAGTACAATGAGCAGTTCTTC. Translated, it gives CASGPPGRQYNEQFF. The rearrangement joins TRBV4-2 to TRBJ2-1, with D tentatively TRBD1 or TRBD2 (5 bases each). There are 15 residues in the CDR3. V was trimmed by 8 bases and J by 4 bases, leaving 18 bases between them. CDR1 and CDR2 from the germline V gene are LGHNA and YNFKEQ.

The chain is built from TRBV20-1 and TRBJ1-5; 8 bases agree with TRBD1. Germline V gives CDR1 DFQATT, CDR2 SNEGSKA (reference sequence). V shed 4 bases and J 7 bases; nucleotides not matched to a gene: 15. The CDR3 spans 16 residues. Written as DNA, the CDR3 is TGCAGTGCTAAGCCCCAGGGGGCCTTAGGAACCCAGCCCCAGCATTTT. Protein: CSAKPQGALGTQPQHF.

The V gene is TRBV29-1, the J gene TRBJ2-3; weak D call: TRBD2 (6 bases). CDR1 and CDR2 (germline): SQVTM, ANQGSEA. With 6 bases removed from V and 2 bases from J, the gap between germline ends came to 18 bases. CDR3 length: 15 amino acids. Here the CDR3 reads CSVPSSGTLTDTQYF. DNA of the CDR3: TGCAGCGTCCCGTCCTCCGGGACTCTCACAGATACGCAGTATTTT.

The chain uses TRBV10-3 and TRBJ2-7, with 9 nucleotides matching TRBD2. Germline lookup yields CDR1 ENHRY and CDR2 SYGVKD. With 3 bases clipped from V and 1 base from J, the junction kept 4 bases outside the gene matches. The CDR3 runs 15 residues. The CDR3 loop is CAISETSGSSYEQYF. DNA for the CDR3: TGTGCCATCAGTGAAACTAGCGGGTCTTCCTACGAGCAGTACTTC.

V is TRBV25-1 and J is TRBJ2-5; 7 bases match TRBD1. The germline V gene encodes CDR1 MGHDK and CDR2 SYGVNS. This CDR3 is 14 amino acids long. Trimming removed 6 bases from V and 2 bases from J; junction bases left unmatched: 6. CDR3 amino acids: CASSLRGHQETQYF. In DNA form, the CDR3 reads TGTGCCAGCAGCTTGAGGGGGCATCAAGAGACCCAGTACTTC.

As concerns this clonotype: The junction shows a germline mismatch at one end, possibly a read error. The V and J genes are TRBV29-1 and TRBJ2-5; D is perhaps TRBD2 (7 bases). This CDR3 spans 14 amino acids. Germline CDR1 and CDR2: SQVTM and ANQGSEA. This CDR3 is CSAEGRGPQETQYF. The CDR3, as DNA: TGCAGCGCTGAAGGGCGGGGGCCCCAAGAGACCCAGTACTTC.

This clonotype was seen more than once but under ten times. The rearrangement joins TRBV6-2 or TRBV6-3 to TRBJ2-2, with a tentative D call TRBD2 (7 bases). This CDR3 has 16 amino acids. V dropped 4 bases and J dropped 6 bases, with 18 bases sitting between them. Per the germline V gene, CDR1 is MNHEY and CDR2 is SVGEGT. In DNA, the CDR3 is TGTGCCAGCAGTTTCGGGGGGCGCTTTCCCCCCGGGGAGCTGTTTTTT. This encodes CASSFGGRFPPGELFF.

This clonotype was observed a few times. The CDR3, as DNA: TGTGCCAGCAGTACCCCCTGGACTAGCGGGAGGGGGAATGAGCAGTTCTTC. Amino acid sequence: CASSTPWTSGRGNEQFF. The chain uses TRBV6-2 or TRBV6-3 and TRBJ2-1; 15 bases are shared with TRBD2. The CDR3 loop spans 17 amino acids. The junction had 9 bases not matched to a gene; V was cut back by 5 bases and J by 7 bases. Per germline, CDR1 MNHEY and CDR2 SVGEGT.